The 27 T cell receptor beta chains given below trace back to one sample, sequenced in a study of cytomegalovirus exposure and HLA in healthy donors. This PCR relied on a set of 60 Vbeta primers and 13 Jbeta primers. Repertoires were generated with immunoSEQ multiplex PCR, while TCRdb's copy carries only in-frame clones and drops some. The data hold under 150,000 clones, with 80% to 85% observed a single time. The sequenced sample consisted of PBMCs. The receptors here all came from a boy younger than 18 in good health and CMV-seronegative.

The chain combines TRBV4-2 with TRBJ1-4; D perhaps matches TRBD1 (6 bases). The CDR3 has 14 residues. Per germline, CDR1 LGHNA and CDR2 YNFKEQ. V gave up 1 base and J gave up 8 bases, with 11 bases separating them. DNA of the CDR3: TGTGCCAGCAGCCAAGCAGGGGCTGGAGAAAAACTGTTTTTT. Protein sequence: CASSQAGAGEKLFF.

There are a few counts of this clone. The CDR3 loop reads CASSPGLAGNEQFF. For the CDR3, the DNA is TGCGCCAGCAGCCCGGGACTAGCGGGGAATGAGCAGTTCTTC. This chain connects TRBV4-3 to TRBJ2-1, with 13 positions matching TRBD2. Germline V gene lookup returns CDR1 LGHNA and CDR2 YSLEER. The V gene end was trimmed by 4 bases and the J gene end by 7 bases; junction bases not matched to a gene: 1. CDR3 size: 14 residues.

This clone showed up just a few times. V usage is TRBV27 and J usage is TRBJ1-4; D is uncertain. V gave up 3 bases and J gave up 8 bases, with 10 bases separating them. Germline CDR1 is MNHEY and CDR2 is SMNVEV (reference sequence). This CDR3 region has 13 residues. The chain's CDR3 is CASSFSIREKLFF. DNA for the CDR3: TGTGCCAGCAGTTTTTCTATCAGGGAAAAACTGTTTTTT. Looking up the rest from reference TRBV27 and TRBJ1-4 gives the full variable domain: EAQVTQNPRYLITVTGKKLTVTCSQNMNHEYMSWYRQDPGLGLRQIYYSMNVEVTDKGDVPEGYKVSRKEKRNFPLILESPSPNQTSLYFCASSFSIREKLFFGSGTQLSVL.

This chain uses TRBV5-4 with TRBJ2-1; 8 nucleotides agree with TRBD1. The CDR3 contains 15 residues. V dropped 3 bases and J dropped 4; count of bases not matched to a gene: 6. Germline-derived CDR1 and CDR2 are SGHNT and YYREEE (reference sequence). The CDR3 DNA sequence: TGTGCCAGCAGCTCCGACAGGGGATTATACAATGAGCAGTTCTTC. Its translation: CASSSDRGLYNEQFF. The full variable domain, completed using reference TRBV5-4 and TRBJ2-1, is ETGVTQSPTHLIKTRGQQVTLRCSSQSGHNTVSWYQQALGQGPQFIFQYYREEENGRGNFPPRFSGLQFPNYSSELNVNALELDDSALYLCASSSDRGLYNEQFFGPGTRLTVL.

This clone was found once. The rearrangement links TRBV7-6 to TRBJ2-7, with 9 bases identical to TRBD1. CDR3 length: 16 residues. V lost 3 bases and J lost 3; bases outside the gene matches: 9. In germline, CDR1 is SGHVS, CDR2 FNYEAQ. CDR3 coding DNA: TGTGCCAGCAGCTTTGATGTGGGGACAGGGTTCTACGAGCAGTACTTC. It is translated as CASSFDVGTGFYEQYF. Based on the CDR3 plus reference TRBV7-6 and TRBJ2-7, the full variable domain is GAGVSQSPRYKVTKRGQDVALRCDPISGHVSLYWYRQALGQGPEFLTYFNYEAQQDKSGLPNDRFSAERPEGSISTLTIQRTEQRDSAMYRCASSFDVGTGFYEQYFGPGTRLTVT.

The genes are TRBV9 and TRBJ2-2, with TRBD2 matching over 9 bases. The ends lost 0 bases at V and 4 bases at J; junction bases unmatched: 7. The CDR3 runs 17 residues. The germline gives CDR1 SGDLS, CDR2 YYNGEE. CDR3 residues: CASSVEGAGGGTGELFF. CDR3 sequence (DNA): TGTGCCAGCAGCGTAGAAGGAGCGGGGGGAGGCACCGGGGAGCTGTTTTTT.

CDR3 DNA: TGTGCCAGCAGCTTGGGACTAGCGGGAGTCGAGCAGTACTTC. Its translation: CASSLGLAGVEQYF. This rearrangement joins TRBV5-4 to TRBJ2-7; 12 bases are shared with TRBD2. With V trimmed by 0 bases and J by 6 bases, 1 base remained unmatched. CDR1 SGHNT and CDR2 YYREEE come from the germline V gene (reference sequence). The CDR3 spans 14 residues.

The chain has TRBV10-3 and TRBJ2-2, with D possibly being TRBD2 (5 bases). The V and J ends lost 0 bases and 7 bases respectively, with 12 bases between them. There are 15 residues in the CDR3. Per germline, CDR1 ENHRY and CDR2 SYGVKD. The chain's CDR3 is CAISESWLAGGELFF. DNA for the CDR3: TGTGCCATCAGTGAGTCGTGGCTAGCTGGCGGGGAGCTGTTTTTT.

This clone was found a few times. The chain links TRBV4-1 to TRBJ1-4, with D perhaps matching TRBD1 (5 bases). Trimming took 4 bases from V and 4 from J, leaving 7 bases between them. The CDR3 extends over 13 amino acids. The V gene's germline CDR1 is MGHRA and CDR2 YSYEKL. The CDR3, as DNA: TGCGCCAGCAGCCGGGGCCTTAATGAAAAACTGTTTTTT. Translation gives CASSRGLNEKLFF.

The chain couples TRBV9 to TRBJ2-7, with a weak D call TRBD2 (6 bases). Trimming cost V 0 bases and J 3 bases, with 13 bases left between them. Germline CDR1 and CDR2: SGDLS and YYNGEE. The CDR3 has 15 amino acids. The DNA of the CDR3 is TGTGCCAGCAGCGTAGGGGGGGAGTGGGGCTACGAGCAGTACTTC. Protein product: CASSVGGEWGYEQYF.

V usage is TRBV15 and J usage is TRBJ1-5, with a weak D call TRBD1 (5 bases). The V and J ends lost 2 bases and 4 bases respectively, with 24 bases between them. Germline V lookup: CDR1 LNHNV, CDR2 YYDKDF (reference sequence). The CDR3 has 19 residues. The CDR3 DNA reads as TGTGCCACCAGCAGACTCCGCCCCGGGGGGGTTCTATGGAATCAGCCCCAGCATTTT. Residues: CATSRLRPGGVLWNQPQHF.

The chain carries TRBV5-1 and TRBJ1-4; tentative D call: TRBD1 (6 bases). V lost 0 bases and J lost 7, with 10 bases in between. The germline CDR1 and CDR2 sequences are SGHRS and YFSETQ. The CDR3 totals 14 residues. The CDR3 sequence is CASSLDRVGEKLFF. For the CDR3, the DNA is TGCGCCAGCAGCTTGGACAGGGTCGGTGAAAAACTGTTTTTT.

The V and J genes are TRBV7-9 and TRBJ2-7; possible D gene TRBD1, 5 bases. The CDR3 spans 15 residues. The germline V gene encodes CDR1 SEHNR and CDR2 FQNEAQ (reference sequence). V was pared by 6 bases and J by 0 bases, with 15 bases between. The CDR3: CASSPRAAPSYEQYF. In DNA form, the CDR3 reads TGTGCCAGCAGTCCCAGGGCAGCACCCTCCTACGAGCAGTACTTC.

CDR3 amino acids: CASSVETVTEAFF. The CDR3 DNA reads TGTGCCAGCAGCGTAGAAACAGTTACTGAAGCTTTCTTT. The rearrangement joins TRBV9 to TRBJ1-1; D remains ambiguous. The V end lost 0 bases, the J end lost 5 bases, and 8 bases lay between the germline ends. This CDR3 is 13 amino acids long. CDR1 and CDR2 (germline): SGDLS, YYNGEE.

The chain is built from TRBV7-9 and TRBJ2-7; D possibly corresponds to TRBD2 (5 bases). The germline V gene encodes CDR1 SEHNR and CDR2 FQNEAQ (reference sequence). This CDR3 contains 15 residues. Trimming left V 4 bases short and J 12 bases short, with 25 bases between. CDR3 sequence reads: CASSWSGGANPEGYF. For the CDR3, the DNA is TGTGCCAGCAGCTGGAGCGGTGGAGCGAACCCCGAGGGGTACTTC.

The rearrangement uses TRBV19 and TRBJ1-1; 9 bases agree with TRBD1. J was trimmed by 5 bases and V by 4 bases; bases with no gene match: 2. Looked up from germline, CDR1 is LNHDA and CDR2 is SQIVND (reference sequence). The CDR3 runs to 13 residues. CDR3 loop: CASSTDRGTEAFF. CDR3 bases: TGTGCCAGTAGTACGGACAGGGGAACTGAAGCTTTCTTT.

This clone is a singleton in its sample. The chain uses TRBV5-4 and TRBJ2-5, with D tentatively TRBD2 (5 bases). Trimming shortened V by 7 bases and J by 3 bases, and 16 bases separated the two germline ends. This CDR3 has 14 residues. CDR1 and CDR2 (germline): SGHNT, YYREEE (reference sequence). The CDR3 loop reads CASHSEGTEETQYF. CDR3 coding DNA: TGTGCCAGCCACTCCGAGGGTACGGAAGAGACCCAGTACTTC.

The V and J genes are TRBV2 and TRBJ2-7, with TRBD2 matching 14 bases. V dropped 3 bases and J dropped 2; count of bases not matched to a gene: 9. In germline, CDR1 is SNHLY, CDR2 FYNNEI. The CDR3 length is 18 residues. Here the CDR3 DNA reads TGTGCCAGCAGTGAGGGACTAGCGGGAGTAGTTCGCGCCTACGAGCAGTACTTC. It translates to CASSEGLAGVVRAYEQYF.

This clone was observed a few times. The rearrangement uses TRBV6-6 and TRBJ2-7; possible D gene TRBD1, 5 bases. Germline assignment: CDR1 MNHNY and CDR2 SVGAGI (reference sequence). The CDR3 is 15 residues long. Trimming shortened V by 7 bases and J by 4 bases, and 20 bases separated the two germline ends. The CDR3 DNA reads TGTGCCAGCACCCCCGCGGCGGACATATTGTACGAGCAGTACTTC. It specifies CASTPAADILYEQYF.

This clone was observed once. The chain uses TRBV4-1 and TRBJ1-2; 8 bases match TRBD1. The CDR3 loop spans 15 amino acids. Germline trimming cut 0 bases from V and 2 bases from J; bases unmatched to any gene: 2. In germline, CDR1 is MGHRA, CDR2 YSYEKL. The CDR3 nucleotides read TGCGCCAGCAGCCAAGAACAGGGGGAGAACTATGGCTACACCTTC. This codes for CASSQEQGENYGYTF.

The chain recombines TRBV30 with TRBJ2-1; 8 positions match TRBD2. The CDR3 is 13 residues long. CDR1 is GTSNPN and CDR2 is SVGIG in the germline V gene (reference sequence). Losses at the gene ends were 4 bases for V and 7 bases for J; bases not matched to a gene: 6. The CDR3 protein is CAWNGRARNEQFF. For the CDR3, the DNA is TGTGCCTGGAACGGGAGGGCCAGGAATGAGCAGTTCTTC.

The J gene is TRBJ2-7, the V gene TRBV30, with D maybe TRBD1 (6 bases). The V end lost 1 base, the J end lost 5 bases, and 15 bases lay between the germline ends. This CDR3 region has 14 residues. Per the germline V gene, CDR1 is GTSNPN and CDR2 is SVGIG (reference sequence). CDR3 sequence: CAWSARQDGNEQYF. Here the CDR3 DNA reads TGTGCCTGGAGTGCCCGACAGGATGGCAACGAGCAGTACTTC.

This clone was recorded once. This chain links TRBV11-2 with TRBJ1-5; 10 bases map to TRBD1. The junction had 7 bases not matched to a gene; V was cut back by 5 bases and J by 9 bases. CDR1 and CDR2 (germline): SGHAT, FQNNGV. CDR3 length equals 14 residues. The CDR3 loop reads CASSAPGTGAPQHF. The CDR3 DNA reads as TGTGCCAGCAGCGCCCCCGGGACAGGGGCGCCCCAGCATTTT.

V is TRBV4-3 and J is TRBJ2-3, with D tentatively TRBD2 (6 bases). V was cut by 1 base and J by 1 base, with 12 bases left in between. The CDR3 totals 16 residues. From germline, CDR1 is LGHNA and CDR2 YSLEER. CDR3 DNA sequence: TGCGCCAGCAGCCAAGCAGTAGCGGAGCGCACAGATACGCAGTATTTT. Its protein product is CASSQAVAERTDTQYF.

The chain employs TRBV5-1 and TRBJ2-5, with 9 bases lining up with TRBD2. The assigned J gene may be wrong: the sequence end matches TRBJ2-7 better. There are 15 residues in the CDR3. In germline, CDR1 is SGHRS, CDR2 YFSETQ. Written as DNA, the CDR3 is TGCGCCAGCAGCTTGGAGGGGACTAGCAGCTACGAGCAGTACTTC. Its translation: CASSLEGTSSYEQYF.

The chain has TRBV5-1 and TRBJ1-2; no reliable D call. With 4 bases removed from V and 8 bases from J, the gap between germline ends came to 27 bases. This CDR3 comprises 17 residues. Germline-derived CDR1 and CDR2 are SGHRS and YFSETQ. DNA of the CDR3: TGCGCCAGCAGCCTCTCGTCCTCCCCCGGGTTCAAAAGAGGCTACACCTTC. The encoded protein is CASSLSSSPGFKRGYTF.

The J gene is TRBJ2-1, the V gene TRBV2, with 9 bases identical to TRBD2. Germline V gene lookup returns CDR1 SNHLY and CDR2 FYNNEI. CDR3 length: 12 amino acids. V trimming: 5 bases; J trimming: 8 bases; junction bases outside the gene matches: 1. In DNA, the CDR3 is TGTGCCAGCAGTTTAGCGGGAGATGAGCAGTTCTTC. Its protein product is CASSLAGDEQFF. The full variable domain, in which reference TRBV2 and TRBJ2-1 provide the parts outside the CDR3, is EPEVTQTPSHQVTQMGQEVILRCVPISNHLYFYWYRQILGQKVEFLVSFYNNEISEKSEIFDDQFSVERPDGSNFTLKIRSTKLEDSAMYFCASSLAGDEQFFGPGTRLTVL.